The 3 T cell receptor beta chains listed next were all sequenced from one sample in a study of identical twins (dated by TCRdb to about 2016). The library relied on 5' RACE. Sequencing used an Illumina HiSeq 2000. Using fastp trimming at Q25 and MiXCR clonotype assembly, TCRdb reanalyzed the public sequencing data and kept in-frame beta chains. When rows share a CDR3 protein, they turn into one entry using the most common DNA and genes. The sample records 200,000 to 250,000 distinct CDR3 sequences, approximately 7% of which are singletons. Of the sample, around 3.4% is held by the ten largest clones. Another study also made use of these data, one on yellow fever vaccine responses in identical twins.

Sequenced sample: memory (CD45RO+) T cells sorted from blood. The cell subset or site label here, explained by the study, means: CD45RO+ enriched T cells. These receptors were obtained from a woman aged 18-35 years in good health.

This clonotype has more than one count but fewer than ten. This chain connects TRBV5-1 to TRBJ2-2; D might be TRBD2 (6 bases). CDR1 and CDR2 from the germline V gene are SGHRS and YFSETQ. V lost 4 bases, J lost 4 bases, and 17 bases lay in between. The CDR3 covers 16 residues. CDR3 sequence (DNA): TGCGCCAGCAGCCTTCGCGGGGAGGCGGGCACCGGGGAGCTGTTTTTT. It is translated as CASSLRGEAGTGELFF.

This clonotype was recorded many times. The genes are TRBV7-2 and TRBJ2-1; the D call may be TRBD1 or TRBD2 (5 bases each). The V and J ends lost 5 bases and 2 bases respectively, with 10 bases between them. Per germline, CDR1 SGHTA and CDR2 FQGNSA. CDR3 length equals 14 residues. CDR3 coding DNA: TGTGCCAGCAGCCGTATGGGACCCTACAATGAGCAGTTCTTC. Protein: CASSRMGPYNEQFF.

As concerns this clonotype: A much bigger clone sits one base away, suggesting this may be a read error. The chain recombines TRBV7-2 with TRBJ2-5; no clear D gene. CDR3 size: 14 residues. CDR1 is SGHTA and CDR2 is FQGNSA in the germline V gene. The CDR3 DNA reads TGTGCCAGCAACTTAGAGGTCGGGCTTGAGACCCAGTACTTC. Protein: CASNLEVGLETQYF. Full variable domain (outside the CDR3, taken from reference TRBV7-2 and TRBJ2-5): GAGVSQSPSNKVTEKGKDVELRCDPISGHTALYWYRQSLGQGLEFLIYFQGNSAPDKSGLPSDRFSAERTGGSVSTLTIQRTQQEDSAVYLCASNLEVGLETQYFGPGTRLLVL.